This T cell receptor beta chain is from a study of cytomegalovirus exposure and HLA in healthy donors. General observations from the study: HLA allele associations emerged for 15,000 to 20,000 TCR beta sequences in a later analysis, at 0.05 false discovery rate. Later work showed greater clonal expansion in HLA-associated TCR beta chains than in equally common others. What TCR beta sequences reportedly achieved was accurate prediction of HLA-A and HLA-B alleles in most subjects. Presence/absence analyses supposed approximately even sequencing depth among donors.

Deletions cut 6 bases from V and 8 bases from J, with 23 bases between. From germline, CDR1 is MRHNA and CDR2 SNTAGT. The length of the CDR3 is 17 residues. This clone was detected only a few times. Its antigen is still unknown. PCR amplification relied on 60 Vbeta primers (plus 13 Jbeta primers). The method was immunoSEQ multiplex PCR; TCRdb's version includes in-frame clones alone and lacks a portion of them. The repertoire holds 75,000 to 100,000 clones, with around 75% as singletons. The specimen sequenced was PBMCs. The chain links TRBV6-4 to TRBJ1-6, with D maybe TRBD1 (5 bases). This clonotype was obtained from a man aged 18 to 29 in good health and CMV-seropositive. This CDR3 is CASRDTDRGGLYSPLHF. DNA for the CDR3: TGTGCCAGCAGAGATACTGACCGGGGGGGATTATATTCACCCCTCCACTTT.